The rows below give T cell receptor beta chains drawn from one sample of a study of T cell repertoires in cytomegalovirus infection. TCRdb called the reads again in MiXCR, with one record for every CDR3 protein. This table holds about 400,000 distinct CDR3 sequences, approximately 18% found once. The sample comprised PBMCs. Every receptor here comes from a human donor in good health (CMV status not recorded). Some clones in this sample may be carry-over from other donors' samples. Both conserved end residues are trimmed from each CDR3. Each record gives: J gene, V gene, CDR3 protein.

J gene: TRBJ2-3; V gene: TRBV28; CDR3 protein: ASSLPGLAGVDTDTQY
J gene: TRBJ2-1; V gene: TRBV12-3/TRBV12-4; CDR3 protein: ASSPELAGANNEQF
J gene: TRBJ2-3; V gene: TRBV4-1; CDR3 protein: ASSQAPGLGTDTQY
J gene: TRBJ2-3; V gene: TRBV11-2; CDR3 protein: ASSVNDRGDTQY
J gene: TRBJ2-2; V gene: TRBV25-1; CDR3 protein: ASSEGWGGGELF
J gene: TRBJ2-1; V gene: TRBV7-9; CDR3 protein: ASSLGFGGEDEQF
J gene: TRBJ2-7; V gene: TRBV7-9; CDR3 protein: ASSLDESEY
J gene: TRBJ2-3; V gene: TRBV12-3/TRBV12-4; CDR3 protein: ASLLGGTTDTQY
J gene: TRBJ2-2; V gene: TRBV7-4; CDR3 protein: ASSLEPELGELF
J gene: TRBJ2-7; V gene: TRBV7-2; CDR3 protein: ASSRSIAASYEQY
J gene: TRBJ2-3; V gene: TRBV12-3/TRBV12-4; CDR3 protein: ASSFGASDTQY
J gene: TRBJ2-2; V gene: TRBV19; CDR3 protein: ASSIALRGTGELF
J gene: TRBJ1-2; V gene: TRBV6-1; CDR3 protein: ASRSRGQGGYYGYT
J gene: TRBJ1-2; V gene: TRBV10-3; CDR3 protein: AISPEGTAYGYT
J gene: TRBJ2-5; V gene: TRBV12-3/TRBV12-4; CDR3 protein: ASSLTGPRQETQY